This is a list of T cell receptor beta chains from one sample in a study of blood T cells in healthy people across ages. MiXCR, applied by TCRdb to the 5' RACE reads, yields one record per CDR3 protein. The data show around 1,800,000 distinct CDR3 sequences, about 39% seen once. Sequences were obtained from blood. The receptors shown here come from a human donor in good health. CDR3s include the opening cysteine and the closing phenylalanine or tryptophan. For some rows the clone size is stated as once, few or many, or as a class when expanded; others skip it.

len	v_gene	abundance	j_gene	CDR3aa
14	TRBV2	few	TRBJ2-7	CASIIGLSSYEQYF
17	TRBV6-6	-	TRBJ2-1	CASSYSRLAGDQDEQFF
14	TRBV12-3/TRBV12-4	-	TRBJ2-3	CASRDRARADTQYF
16	TRBV7-9	-	TRBJ1-5	CASSLVWAVVNQPQHF
16	TRBV4-3	few	TRBJ2-1	CASSQDSGQGGNEQFF
13	TRBV29-1	-	TRBJ1-1	CSVERPLTAEAFF
12	TRBV20-1	-	TRBJ1-1	CSAKQGDPEAFF
16	TRBV7-9	-	TRBJ2-1	CASSRGTGSSYNEQFF
15	TRBV25-1	-	TRBJ2-3	CASKFLAVLTDTQYF
15	TRBV4-3	few	TRBJ1-6	CASSQHRDRNSPLHF
16	TRBV12-3/TRBV12-4	-	TRBJ2-1	CASSLRADYGNNEQFF
13	TRBV2	-	TRBJ2-3	CASNGGLTDTQYF
14	TRBV15	few	TRBJ2-1	CATSPDQNYNEQFF
15	TRBV4-1	-	TRBJ1-5	CASSHVWVGNQPQHF
16	TRBV5-1	-	TRBJ2-1	CASSLGRLAAVNEQFF
13	TRBV11-2	-	TRBJ1-1	CASSLIGGVEAFF
12	TRBV29-1	-	TRBJ1-1	CSEREPNTEAFF
16	TRBV12-3/TRBV12-4	few	TRBJ2-1	CASSLMGRGRDNEQFF
15	TRBV5-5	-	TRBJ2-3	CASSLEGRRTDTQYF
13	TRBV7-3	few	TRBJ1-1	CASSLMPRSEAFF
14	TRBV12-3/TRBV12-4	-	TRBJ2-2	CASSLLLATGELFF
15	TRBV7-2	-	TRBJ2-1	CASSLGDRFCDEQFF
15	TRBV4-1	few	TRBJ1-2	CASSQVQGSKYGYTF
14	TRBV6-5	few	TRBJ1-4	CASSYEATNEKLFF
14	TRBV12-3/TRBV12-4	few	TRBJ1-1	CASSPTGPGPEAFF
17	TRBV20-1	few	TRBJ2-7	CSARRRGSSPTGYEQYF
16	TRBV7-9	-	TRBJ1-1	CASSLGLHRDGAEAFF
13	TRBV29-1	-	TRBJ2-7	CSVPGADPYEQYF
14	TRBV19	-	TRBJ2-5	CASSTRQFGETQYF
14	TRBV7-2	-	TRBJ2-7	CASSFVDRSYEQYF
18	TRBV5-1	many	TRBJ2-7	CASSHQEDATGGSYEQYF
14	TRBV12-3/TRBV12-4	few	TRBJ1-2	CASSLRPVNYGYTF
14	TRBV7-2	few	TRBJ1-4	CASSADSHNEKLFF
15	TRBV20-1	few	TRBJ2-7	CSAPQGASGGYEQYF
11	TRBV6-5	few	TRBJ2-7	CASSREDEQYF
12	TRBV5-6	-	TRBJ1-1	CASSHGHTEAFF
14	TRBV9	few	TRBJ2-3	CASSVQPGTDTQYF
16	TRBV4-3	-	TRBJ1-5	CASSQGVGESNQPQHF
13	TRBV21-1	-	TRBJ1-1	CASSKRPPTEAFF
16	TRBV5-1	few	TRBJ2-1	CASSLDMRGSDNEQFF
16	TRBV4-2	-	TRBJ2-1	CASSRIAGGTYNEQFF
16	TRBV5-1	-	TRBJ2-1	CASRILAGGRGDEQFF
14	TRBV5-6	-	TRBJ1-2	CASSLAYYNYGYTF
14	TRBV29-1	-	TRBJ2-1	CSVEDHRQYNEQFF
14	TRBV20-1	-	-	CSASTQDRGYEQFF
15	TRBV6-5	-	TRBJ2-7	CASSYRDRGLDEQYF
14	TRBV6-1	few	TRBJ2-3	CASGSTRSTDTQYF
14	TRBV10-3	few	TRBJ1-1	CASRGAPADTEAFF
17	TRBV7-2	-	TRBJ1-6	CASSLDAGRSYNSPLHF
15	TRBV7-3	-	TRBJ2-3	CASSPGGTSGGTQYF
18	TRBV27	few	TRBJ1-4	CASSTGTGGAGDNEKLFF